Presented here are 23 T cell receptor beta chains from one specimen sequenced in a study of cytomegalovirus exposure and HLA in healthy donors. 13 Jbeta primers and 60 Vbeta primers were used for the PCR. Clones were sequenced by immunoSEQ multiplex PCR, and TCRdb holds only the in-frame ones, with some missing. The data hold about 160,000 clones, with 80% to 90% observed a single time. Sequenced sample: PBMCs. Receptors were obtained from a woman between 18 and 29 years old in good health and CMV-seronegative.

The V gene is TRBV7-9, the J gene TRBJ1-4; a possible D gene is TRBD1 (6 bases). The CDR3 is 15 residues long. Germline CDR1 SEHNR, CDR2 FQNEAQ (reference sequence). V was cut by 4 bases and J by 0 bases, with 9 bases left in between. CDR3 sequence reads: CASSYQGTTNEKLFF. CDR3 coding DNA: TGTGCCAGCAGCTACCAGGGGACAACTAATGAAAAACTGTTTTTT.

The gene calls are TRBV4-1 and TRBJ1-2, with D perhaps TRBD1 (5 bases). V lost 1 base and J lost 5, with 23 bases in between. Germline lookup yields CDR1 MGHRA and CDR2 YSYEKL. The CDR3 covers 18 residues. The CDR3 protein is CASSQVIPQGTKTYGYTF. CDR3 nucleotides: TGCGCCAGCAGCCAAGTCATTCCCCAGGGAACGAAAACTTATGGCTACACCTTC.

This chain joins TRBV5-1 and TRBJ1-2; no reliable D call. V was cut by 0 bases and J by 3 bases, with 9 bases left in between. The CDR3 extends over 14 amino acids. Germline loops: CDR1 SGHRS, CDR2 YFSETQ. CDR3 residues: CASSLGSQYYGYTF. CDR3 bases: TGCGCCAGCAGCTTGGGTAGCCAGTACTATGGCTACACCTTC. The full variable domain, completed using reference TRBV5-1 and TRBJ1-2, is KAGVTQTPRYLIKTRGQQVTLSCSPISGHRSVSWYQQTPGQGLQFLFEYFSETQRNKGNFPGRFSGRQFSNSRSEMNVSTLELGDSALYLCASSLGSQYYGYTFGSGTRLTVV.

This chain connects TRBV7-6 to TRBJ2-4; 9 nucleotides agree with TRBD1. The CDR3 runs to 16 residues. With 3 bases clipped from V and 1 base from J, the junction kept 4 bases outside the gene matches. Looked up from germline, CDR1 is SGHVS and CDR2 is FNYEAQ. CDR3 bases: TGTGCCAGCAGCTTGGGCGGACAGGGGGCCAAAAACATTCAGTACTTC. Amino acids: CASSLGGQGAKNIQYF.

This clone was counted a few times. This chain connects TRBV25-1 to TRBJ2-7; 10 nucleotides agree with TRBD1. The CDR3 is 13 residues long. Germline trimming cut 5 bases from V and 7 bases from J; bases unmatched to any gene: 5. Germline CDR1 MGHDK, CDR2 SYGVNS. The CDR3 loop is CASSRQGAREQYF. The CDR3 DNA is TGTGCCAGCAGTAGACAGGGGGCGAGGGAGCAGTACTTC.

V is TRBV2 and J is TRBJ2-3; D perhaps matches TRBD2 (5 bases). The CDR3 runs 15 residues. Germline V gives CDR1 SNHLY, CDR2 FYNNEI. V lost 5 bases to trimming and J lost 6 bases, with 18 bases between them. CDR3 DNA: TGTGCCAGCAGTCCGACGGGGTTTTGGGTCGATACGCAGTATTTT. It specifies CASSPTGFWVDTQYF.

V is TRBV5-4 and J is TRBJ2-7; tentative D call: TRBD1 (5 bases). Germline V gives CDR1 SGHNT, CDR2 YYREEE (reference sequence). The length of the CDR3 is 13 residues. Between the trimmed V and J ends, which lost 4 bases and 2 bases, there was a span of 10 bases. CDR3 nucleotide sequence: TGTGCCAGCAGCACAGACAGCCCCTACGAGCAGTACTTC. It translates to CASSTDSPYEQYF.

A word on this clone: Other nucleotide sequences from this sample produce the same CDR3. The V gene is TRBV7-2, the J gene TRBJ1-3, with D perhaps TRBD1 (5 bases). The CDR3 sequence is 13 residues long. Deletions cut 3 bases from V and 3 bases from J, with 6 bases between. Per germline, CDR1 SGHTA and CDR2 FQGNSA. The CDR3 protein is CASSFQGGNTIYF. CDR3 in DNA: TGTGCCAGCAGCTTCCAGGGTGGAAACACCATATATTTT.

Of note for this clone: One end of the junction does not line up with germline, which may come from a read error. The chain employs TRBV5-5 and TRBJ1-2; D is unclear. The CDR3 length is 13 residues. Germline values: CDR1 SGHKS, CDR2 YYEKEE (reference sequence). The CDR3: CASTLDENYGYTF. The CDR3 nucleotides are TGTGCCAGCACCTTGGACGAGAACTATGGCTACACCTTC.

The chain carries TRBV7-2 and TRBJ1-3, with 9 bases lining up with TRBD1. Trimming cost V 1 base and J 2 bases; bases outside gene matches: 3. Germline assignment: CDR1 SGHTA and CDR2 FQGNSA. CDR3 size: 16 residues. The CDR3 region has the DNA TGTGCCAGCAGCTTAGAAGGACAGGGGACTGGAAACACCATATATTTT. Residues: CASSLEGQGTGNTIYF. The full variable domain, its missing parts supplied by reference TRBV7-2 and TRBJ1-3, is GAGVSQSPSNKVTEKGKDVELRCDPISGHTALYWYRQSLGQGLEFLIYFQGNSAPDKSGLPSDRFSAERTGGSVSTLTIQRTQQEDSAVYLCASSLEGQGTGNTIYFGEGSWLTVV.

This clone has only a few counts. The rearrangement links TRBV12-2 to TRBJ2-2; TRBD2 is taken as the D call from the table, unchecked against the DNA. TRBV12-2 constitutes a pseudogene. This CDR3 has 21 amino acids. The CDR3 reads CASRPDGWTSGRNPGTGELFF. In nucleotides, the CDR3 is TGTGCAAGTCGCCCCGACGGCTGGACTAGCGGGAGGAATCCAGGCACCGGGGAGCTGTTTTTT.

DNA for the CDR3: TGTGCCAGCAGCTTAGTCGCCCTCCCGGGACAGGGGCCAGATACGCAGTATTTT. This translates into CASSLVALPGQGPDTQYF. V and J are TRBV7-8 and TRBJ2-3; 10 bases align to TRBD1. Germline trimming cut 1 base from V and 4 bases from J; bases unmatched to any gene: 11. CDR1 is SGHVS, CDR2 FQNEAQ, per germline. CDR3 length: 18 amino acids. The whole variable domain, remainder taken from reference TRBV7-8 and TRBJ2-3, is GAGVSQSPRYKVAKRGQDVALRCDPISGHVSLFWYQQALGQGPEFLTYFQNEAQLDKSGLPSDRFFAERPEGSVSTLKIQRTQQEDSAVYLCASSLVALPGQGPDTQYFGPGTRLTVL.

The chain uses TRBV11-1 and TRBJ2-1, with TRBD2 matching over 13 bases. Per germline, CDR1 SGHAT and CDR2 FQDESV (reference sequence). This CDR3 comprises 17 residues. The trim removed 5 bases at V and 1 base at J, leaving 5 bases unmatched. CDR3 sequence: CASSLLAGGPSYNEQFF. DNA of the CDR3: TGTGCCAGCAGCCTACTAGCGGGGGGGCCTTCCTACAATGAGCAGTTCTTC.

Written as DNA, the CDR3 is TGCGCCAGCAGCAGTACCGGGACAGGGGTTTCACCCCTCCACTTT. Translating it yields CASSSTGTGVSPLHF. The chain is built from TRBV4-1 and TRBJ1-6; 10 nucleotides align to TRBD1. The germline V gene encodes CDR1 MGHRA and CDR2 YSYEKL. V shed 5 bases, J shed 9 bases, and the junction held 7 bases outside the gene matches. The CDR3 has 15 amino acids.

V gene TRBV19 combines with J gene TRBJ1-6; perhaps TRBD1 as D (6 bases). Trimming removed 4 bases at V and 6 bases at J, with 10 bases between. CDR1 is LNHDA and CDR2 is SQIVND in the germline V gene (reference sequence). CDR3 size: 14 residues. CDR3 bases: TGTGCCAGTAGTACTACAGGGACTAATTCACCCCTCCACTTT. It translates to CASSTTGTNSPLHF.

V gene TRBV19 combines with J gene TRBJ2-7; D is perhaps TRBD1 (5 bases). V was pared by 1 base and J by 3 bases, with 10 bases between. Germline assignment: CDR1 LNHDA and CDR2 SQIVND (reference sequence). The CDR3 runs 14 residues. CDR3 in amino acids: CASSIGRQGYEQYF. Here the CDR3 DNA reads TGTGCCAGTAGTATAGGACGTCAGGGCTACGAGCAGTACTTC. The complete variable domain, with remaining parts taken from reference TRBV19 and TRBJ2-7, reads DGGITQSPKYLFRKEGQNVTLSCEQNLNHDAMYWYRQDPGQGLRLIYYSQIVNDFQKGDIAEGYSVSREKKESFPLTVTSAQKNPTAFYLCASSIGRQGYEQYFGPGTRLTVT.

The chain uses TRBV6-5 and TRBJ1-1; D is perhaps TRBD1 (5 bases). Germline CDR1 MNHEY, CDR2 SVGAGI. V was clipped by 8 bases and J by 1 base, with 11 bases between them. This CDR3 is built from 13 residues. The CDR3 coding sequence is TGTGCCAGCTCGGAGGGACGGAACACTGAAGCTTTCTTT. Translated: CASSEGRNTEAFF.

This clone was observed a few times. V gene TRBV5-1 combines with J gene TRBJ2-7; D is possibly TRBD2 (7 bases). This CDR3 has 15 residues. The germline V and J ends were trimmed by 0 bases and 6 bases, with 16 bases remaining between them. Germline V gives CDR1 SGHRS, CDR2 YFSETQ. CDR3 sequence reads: CASSLDPGGLGEQYF. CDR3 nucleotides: TGCGCCAGCAGCTTGGACCCGGGGGGCCTTGGCGAGCAGTACTTC.

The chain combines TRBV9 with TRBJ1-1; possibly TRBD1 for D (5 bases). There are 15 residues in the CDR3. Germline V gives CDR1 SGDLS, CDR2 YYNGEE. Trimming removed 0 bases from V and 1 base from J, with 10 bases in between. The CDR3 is CASSVVQGANTEAFF. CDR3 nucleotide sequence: TGTGCCAGCAGCGTAGTTCAGGGTGCGAACACTGAAGCTTTCTTT.

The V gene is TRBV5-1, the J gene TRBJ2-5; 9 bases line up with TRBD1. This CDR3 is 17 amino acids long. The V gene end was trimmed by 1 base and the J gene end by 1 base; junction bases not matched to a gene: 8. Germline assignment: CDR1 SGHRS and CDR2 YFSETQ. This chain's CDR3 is CASSLKPGTGIQETQYF. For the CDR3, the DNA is TGCGCCAGCAGCTTGAAGCCCGGGACAGGGATCCAAGAGACCCAGTACTTC.

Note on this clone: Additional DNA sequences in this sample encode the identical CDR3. The CDR3 bases are TGTGCCACCAGCCGAGCGGGAGGGCCCGGTGAGCAGTTCTTC. Protein product: CATSRAGGPGEQFF. The J gene is TRBJ2-1, the V gene TRBV15, with 10 bases identical to TRBD2. With 5 bases clipped from V and 9 bases from J, the junction kept 7 bases outside the gene matches. CDR1 is LNHNV, CDR2 YYDKDF, per germline (reference sequence). This CDR3 contains 14 residues.

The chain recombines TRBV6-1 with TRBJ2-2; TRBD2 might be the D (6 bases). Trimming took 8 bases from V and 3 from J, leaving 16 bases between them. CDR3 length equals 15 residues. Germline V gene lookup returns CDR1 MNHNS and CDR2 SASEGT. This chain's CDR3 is CASLVAAGDTGELFF. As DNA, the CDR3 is TGTGCCAGCCTAGTAGCGGCAGGTGACACCGGGGAGCTGTTTTTT.

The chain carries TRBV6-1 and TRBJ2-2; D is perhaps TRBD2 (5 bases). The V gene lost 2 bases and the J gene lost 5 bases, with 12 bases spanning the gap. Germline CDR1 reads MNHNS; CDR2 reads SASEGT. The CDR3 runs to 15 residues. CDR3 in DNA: TGTGCCAGCAGTGAAATCCGGTCGGGGACCGGGGAGCTGTTTTTT. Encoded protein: CASSEIRSGTGELFF.